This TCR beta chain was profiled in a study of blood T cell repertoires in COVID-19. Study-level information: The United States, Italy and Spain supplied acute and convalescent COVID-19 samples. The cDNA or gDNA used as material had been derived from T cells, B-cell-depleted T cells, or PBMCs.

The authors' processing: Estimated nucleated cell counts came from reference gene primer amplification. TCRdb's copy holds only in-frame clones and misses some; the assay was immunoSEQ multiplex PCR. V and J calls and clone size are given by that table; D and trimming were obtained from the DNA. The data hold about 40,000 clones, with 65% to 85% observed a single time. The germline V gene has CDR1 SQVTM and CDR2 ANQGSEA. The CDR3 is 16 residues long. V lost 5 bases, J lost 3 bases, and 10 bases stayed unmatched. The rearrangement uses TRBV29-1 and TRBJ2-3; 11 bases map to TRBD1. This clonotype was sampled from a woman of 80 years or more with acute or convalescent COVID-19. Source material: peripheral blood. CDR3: CSVLTRTGGWTDTQYF. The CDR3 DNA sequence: TGCAGCGTTCTCACCCGGACAGGGGGCTGGACAGATACGCAGTATTTT.